The 5 T cell receptor beta chains presented below share a single source sample, sequenced in a study of CD4 T cells in lung cancer (dated by TCRdb to about 2019). Non-adjacent lung tissue was taken as far as possible from the malignant lesion, at least 3 cm away, from the same resection. Receptors were amplified or captured by the immunoSEQ multiplex PCR assay. TCRdb re-hosts the immuneACCESS table, in-frame sequences only. Its copies lack some clones; in the studies checked, an unresolved V gene accounts for under half of them, and the cause for the rest is not known. For this sample there are over 8,000 clones; 50% to 75% appear just once. The top ten hold 15% of the sample. Sequencing used normal lung tissue taken away from the tumor. The receptors shown here come from a man aged 55 to 69 with non-small cell lung cancer.

In this sample, this clone turned up once. The CDR3 loop is CASRTGGRGTEAFF. The CDR3 region has the DNA TGTGCCAGCAGAACAGGGGGCCGGGGCACTGAAGCTTTCTTT. The gene calls are TRBV7-9 and TRBJ1-1; TRBD1 matches at 9 bases. Germline V gene data show CDR1 as SEHNR and CDR2 as FQNEAQ (reference sequence). This CDR3 is 14 amino acids long. V trimming: 6 bases; J trimming: 4 bases; junction bases outside the gene matches: 6.

The chain couples TRBV2 to TRBJ2-5; D uncertain. Germline loops: CDR1 SNHLY, CDR2 FYNNEI. The CDR3 contains 11 residues. V was pared by 5 bases and J by 4 bases, with 5 bases between. This CDR3 is CASSIGETQYF. DNA for the CDR3: TGTGCCAGCAGTATCGGAGAGACCCAGTACTTC.

The genes are TRBV6-1 and TRBJ2-7; 15 bases fit TRBD2. The length of the CDR3 is 16 residues. Germline CDR1 reads MNHNS; CDR2 reads SASEGT. V lost 7 bases and J lost 3; bases outside the gene matches: 7. The CDR3 DNA reads TGTGCCAGCACTGACGGACTAGCGGGGGGGGACTACGAGCAGTACGTC. Residues: CASTDGLAGGDYEQYV.

This chain uses TRBV9 with TRBJ2-3; TRBD1 agrees at 7 bases. This CDR3 spans 15 amino acids. Germline CDR1 and CDR2: SGDLS and YYNGEE. J lost 0 bases, V lost 2 bases, and 3 bases had no gene match. The CDR3 coding sequence is TGTGCCAGCAGCGTCAGGACAGGTAGCACAGATACGCAGTATTTT. It specifies CASSVRTGSTDTQYF.

This clone was seen a few times. The chain is built from TRBV6-1 and TRBJ2-7; TRBD1 matches at 9 bases. This CDR3 is built from 14 residues. Per germline, CDR1 MNHNS and CDR2 SASEGT. V lost 4 bases to trimming and J lost 4 bases; unmatched junction nucleotides: 5. The CDR3 here is CASSVRTGVYEQYF. The CDR3 nucleotides read TGTGCCAGCAGTGTGCGGACAGGGGTGTACGAGCAGTACTTC.